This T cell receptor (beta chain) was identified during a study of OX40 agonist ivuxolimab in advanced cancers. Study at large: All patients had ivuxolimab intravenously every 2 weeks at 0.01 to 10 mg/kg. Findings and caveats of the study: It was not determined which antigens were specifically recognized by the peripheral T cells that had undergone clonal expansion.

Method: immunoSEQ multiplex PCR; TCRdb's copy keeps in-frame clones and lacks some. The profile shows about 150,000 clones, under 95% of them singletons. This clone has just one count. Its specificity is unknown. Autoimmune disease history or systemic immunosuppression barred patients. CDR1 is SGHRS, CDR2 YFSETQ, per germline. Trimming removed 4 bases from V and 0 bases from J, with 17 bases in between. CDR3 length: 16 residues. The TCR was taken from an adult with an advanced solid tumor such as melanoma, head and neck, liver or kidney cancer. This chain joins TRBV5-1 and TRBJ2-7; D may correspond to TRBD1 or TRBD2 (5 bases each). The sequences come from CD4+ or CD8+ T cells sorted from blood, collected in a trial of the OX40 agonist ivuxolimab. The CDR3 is CASSLTGTDGSYEQYF. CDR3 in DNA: TGCGCCAGCAGCCTAACGGGGACGGATGGCTCCTACGAGCAGTACTTC. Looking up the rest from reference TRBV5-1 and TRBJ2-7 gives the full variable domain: KAGVTQTPRYLIKTRGQQVTLSCSPISGHRSVSWYQQTPGQGLQFLFEYFSETQRNKGNFPGRFSGRQFSNSRSEMNVSTLELGDSALYLCASSLTGTDGSYEQYFGPGTRLTVT.